This T cell receptor (beta chain) was documented in a study of beta chain features in type 1 diabetes. Of the isolated RNA, all was reverse transcribed, and so the sequenced material was expressed TCRB transcripts. The assay was immunoSEQ multiplex PCR, and TCRdb's table has in-frame clones only and misses some. The sample holds about 360,000 clones, roughly 13% seen once. Germline CDR1 is LNHNV and CDR2 is YYDKDF (reference sequence). Trimming cost V 0 bases and J 5 bases, with 7 bases left between them. The CDR3 covers 13 residues. There was one heparinised blood draw per donor, averaging about 110 mL. This clone was seen more than once but under ten times.

Material: naive CD4+ T cells from blood. The chain combines TRBV15 with TRBJ1-2; no clear D. The receptor's source is a man aged 18 to 30 in good health. The CDR3 loop is CATSRDKEYGYTF. The DNA for the CDR3 is TGTGCCACCAGCAGAGATAAGGAGTATGGCTACACCTTC.